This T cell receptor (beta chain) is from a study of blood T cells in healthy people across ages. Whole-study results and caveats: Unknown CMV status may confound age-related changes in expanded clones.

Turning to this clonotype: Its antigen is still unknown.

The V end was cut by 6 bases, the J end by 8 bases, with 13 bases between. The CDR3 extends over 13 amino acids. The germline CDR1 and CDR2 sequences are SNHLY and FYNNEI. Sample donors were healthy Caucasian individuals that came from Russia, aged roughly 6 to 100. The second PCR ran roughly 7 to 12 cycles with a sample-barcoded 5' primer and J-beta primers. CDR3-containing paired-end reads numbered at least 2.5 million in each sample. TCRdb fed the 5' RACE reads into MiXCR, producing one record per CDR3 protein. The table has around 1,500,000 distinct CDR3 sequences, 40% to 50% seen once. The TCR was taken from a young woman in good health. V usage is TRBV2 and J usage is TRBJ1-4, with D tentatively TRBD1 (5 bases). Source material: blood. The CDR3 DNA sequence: TGTGCCAGCAGGCAGGGTAGGGAGGAAAAACTGTTTTTT. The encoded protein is CASRQGREEKLFF.